This entry lists 28 T cell receptor beta chains sequenced from one sample in a study of breast tumors, draining lymph nodes, adjacent tissues. TCRdb redid the calling of the multiplex PCR reads with MiXCR, one entry per CDR3 protein. There are around 150,000 distinct CDR3 sequences in the sample; 30% to 35% occur only once, and 2.3% lies in the top ten. Samples came from axillary lymph nodes draining the breast cancer. The sequenced material came from axillary lymph node tissue. The receptors were gathered from a female donor with breast cancer. Some clones in this sample may be carry-over from other donors' samples.

This clonotype has a count of ten or more. One junction end does not reproduce the germline sequence, and a read error may be involved. The chain's CDR3 is CASSLVGEANYGYPF. In DNA, the CDR3 is TGTGCCAGCAGCTTAGTAGGGGAAGCTAACTATGGCTACCCCTTC. The chain combines TRBV7-2 with TRBJ1-2; D might be TRBD1 (5 bases). From germline, CDR1 is SGHTA and CDR2 FQGNSA. CDR3 length equals 15 residues.

Concerning this clonotype itself: A much larger clonotype is one base distant, so this may be a read error. The J gene is TRBJ1-6, the V gene TRBV6-5; maybe TRBD1 (5 bases). Germline CDR1 MNHEY, CDR2 SVGAGI. The CDR3 is 17 amino acids. V lost 5 bases and J lost 7, with 21 bases in between. The CDR3 DNA is TGTGCCAGCAGTCACAAACGTCCGGGACGGAAAAATTCACCCCTCCACTTT. It codes for CASSHKRPGRKNSPLHF.

The rearrangement uses TRBV20-1 and TRBJ2-7, with a weak D call TRBD1 (6 bases). The V gene lost 6 bases and the J gene lost 5 bases, with 11 bases spanning the gap. Germline CDR1 reads DFQATT; CDR2 reads SNEGSKA (reference sequence). This CDR3 has 11 amino acids. The CDR3: CSAQKGDEQYF. The CDR3 nucleotides are TGCAGTGCGCAAAAGGGGGACGAGCAGTACTTC.

This sequence joins TRBV6-6 and TRBJ1-6, with a tentative D call TRBD1 (6 bases). Germline CDR1 reads MNHNY; CDR2 reads SVGAGI (reference sequence). The CDR3 loop spans 16 amino acids. Trimming stripped 2 bases from V and 10 bases from J, with 18 bases between. CDR3 nucleotides: TGTGCCAGCAGTTACCTCGGGGGCGAGGGGATCTCACCCCTCCACTTT. It is translated as CASSYLGGEGISPLHF.

This clonotype was seen a few times. The V and J genes are TRBV2 and TRBJ2-5; no firm D call. The CDR3 totals 13 residues. Between the trimmed V and J ends, which lost 6 bases and 2 bases, there was a span of 10 bases. CDR1 SNHLY and CDR2 FYNNEI come from the germline V gene. As DNA, the CDR3 is TGTGCCAGCAGAGGGTCAGGTCAAGAGACCCAGTACTTC. This translates into CASRGSGQETQYF.

This clonotype was counted at least ten times. V and J are TRBV2 and TRBJ2-3, with D maybe TRBD1 (6 bases). The CDR3 extends over 14 amino acids. The germline V gene has CDR1 SNHLY and CDR2 FYNNEI. V was trimmed by 6 bases and J by 0 bases, leaving 10 bases between them. CDR3 in DNA: TGTGCCAGCAGGCTCAGGGGTAGCACAGATACGCAGTATTTT. Protein sequence: CASRLRGSTDTQYF.

Concerning this clonotype itself: One junction end does not reproduce the germline sequence, and a read error may be involved. The gene calls are TRBV24-1 and TRBJ2-1; possibly TRBD2 for D (5 bases). Germline V lookup: CDR1 KGHDR, CDR2 SFDVKD. The length of the CDR3 is 14 residues. CDR3 region: CAASEGTRGGEQFF. CDR3 nucleotide sequence: TGTGCCGCCAGTGAGGGTACTAGAGGCGGTGAGCAGTTCTTC.

In this sample, this clonotype turned up many times. The V gene is TRBV6-5, the J gene TRBJ1-2; D might be TRBD1 (5 bases). The CDR3 sequence is 15 residues long. V lost 5 bases and J 2 bases, leaving 15 bases between the germline ends. Germline loops: CDR1 MNHEY, CDR2 SVGAGI. CDR3 sequence (DNA): TGTGCCAGCAGTACACGGGTCGCAGGGAACTATGGCTACACCTTC. This translates into CASSTRVAGNYGYTF.

A word on this clonotype: A much larger clone differs by one base, so this may be a read error. Here the CDR3 omits its conserved ending phenylalanine or tryptophan, so a read error is the likely source. V and J are TRBV30 and TRBJ2-1; D might be TRBD2 (7 bases). Germline values: CDR1 GTSNPN, CDR2 SVGIG (reference sequence). V shed 0 bases and J shed 3 bases, with 15 bases lying between them. This CDR3 has 16 amino acids. The CDR3 sequence: CAWSVGGGDRYNEQFL. The CDR3 coding sequence is TGTGCCTGGAGTGTAGGAGGGGGGGATCGCTACAATGAGCAGTTCCTC.

This clonotype was detected ten times or more. The rearrangement uses TRBV19 and TRBJ1-2, with a tentative D call TRBD1 (5 bases). Germline CDR1 LNHDA, CDR2 SQIVND (reference sequence). Trimming took off 6 bases at V and 7 bases at J, with 9 bases between the two ends. The CDR3 is 11 amino acids. CDR3 sequence: CASRRRAGYTF. In DNA, the CDR3 is TGTGCCAGTAGGCGCAGGGCTGGCTACACCTTC.

To note about this clonotype: A read error may account for a junction end that differs from germline. The V call is TRBV7-2, the J call TRBJ1-2; D is possibly TRBD1 (5 bases). This CDR3 spans 15 amino acids. In germline, CDR1 is SGHTA, CDR2 FQGNSA. Written as DNA, the CDR3 is TGTGCCAGCAGCCAAGCCCCGGGACCCGTCTATGGCTACCCCTTC. Amino acid sequence: CASSQAPGPVYGYPF.

The chain carries TRBV25-1 and TRBJ2-5; 7 nucleotides match TRBD1. This CDR3 is 13 amino acids long. Germline CDR1 MGHDK, CDR2 SYGVNS. CDR3: CARGGRGRETQYF. CDR3 nucleotides: TGTGCTAGAGGGGGCAGGGGCAGGGAGACCCAGTACTTC.

The genes are TRBV9 and TRBJ1-4; tentative D call: TRBD1 (6 bases). The CDR3 is 16 residues long. Germline CDR1 reads SGDLS; CDR2 reads YYNGEE. V shed 4 bases and J shed 5 bases, with 18 bases lying between them. CDR3: CASSLVRGAHNEKLFF. The CDR3 region has the DNA TGTGCCAGCAGCTTAGTGCGGGGGGCCCACAATGAAAAACTGTTTTTT.

The chain recombines TRBV4-1 with TRBJ2-7, with 9 nucleotides matching TRBD1. V was clipped by 5 bases and J by 4 bases; unmatched bases: 6. The CDR3 runs 14 residues. Germline V lookup: CDR1 MGHRA, CDR2 YSYEKL. In DNA form, the CDR3 reads TGCGCCAGCAGCGTCGGACAGGGGAAATACGAGCAGTACGTC. Its protein product is CASSVGQGKYEQYV.

Many counts were recorded for this clonotype. This may be a read error: a much more frequent sequence differs by one nucleotide. The V gene is TRBV5-8, the J gene TRBJ2-1, with D perhaps TRBD1 (6 bases). The germline V gene has CDR1 SGHTS and CDR2 YDEGEE. V dropped 0 bases and J dropped 6 bases, with 13 bases sitting between them. The CDR3 length is 15 residues. The chain's CDR3 is CASSLDRAYVNEQFF. CDR3 coding DNA: TGTGCCAGCAGCTTGGACAGGGCTTATGTCAATGAGCAGTTCTTC.

The table lists this clonotype with many counts. The chain combines TRBV5-1 with TRBJ1-6; no firm D call. This CDR3 is 14 amino acids long. V was cut by 0 bases and J by 3 bases, with 4 bases left in between. CDR1 and CDR2 (germline): SGHRS, YFSETQ. CDR3 sequence reads: CASSLGDYNSPLHF. In nucleotides, the CDR3 is TGCGCCAGCAGCTTGGGGGACTATAATTCACCCCTCCACTTT. Looking up the rest from reference TRBV5-1 and TRBJ1-6 gives the full variable domain: KAGVTQTPRYLIKTRGQQVTLSCSPISGHRSVSWYQQTPGQGLQFLFEYFSETQRNKGNFPGRFSGRQFSNSRSEMNVSTLELGDSALYLCASSLGDYNSPLHFGNGTRLTVT.

The sample holds many counts of this clonotype. The CDR3 DNA reads as TGTGCCAGCAGCGTGTGGAGCGGGGGTGAGACCCAGTACTTC. Translating it yields CASSVWSGGETQYF. The gene calls are TRBV9 and TRBJ2-5; TRBD2 matches at 8 bases. From germline, CDR1 is SGDLS and CDR2 YYNGEE. CDR3 length equals 14 residues. Germline trimming cut 2 bases from V and 5 bases from J; bases unmatched to any gene: 5.

The rearrangement links TRBV19 to TRBJ2-2; 9 nucleotides match TRBD1. Germline V gene lookup returns CDR1 LNHDA and CDR2 SQIVND (reference sequence). This CDR3 region has 15 residues. J was trimmed by 4 bases and V by 3 bases; bases with no gene match: 3. The chain's CDR3 is CASSMGQGSTGELFF. CDR3 in DNA: TGTGCCAGTAGTATGGGACAGGGATCCACCGGGGAGCTGTTTTTT.

This chain links TRBV25-1 with TRBJ1-6, with TRBD1 matching 8 bases. Per germline, CDR1 MGHDK and CDR2 SYGVNS. The CDR3 is 15 amino acids. The V and J ends lost 5 bases and 9 bases, in that order; junction bases with no gene match: 9. For the CDR3, the DNA is TGTGCCAGCAGTTACTCTTCGGACAGGGCTTCACCCCTCCACTTT. This sequence encodes CASSYSSDRASPLHF.

This clonotype was counted a single time. The genes are TRBV14 and TRBJ2-7; D possibly matches TRBD1 or TRBD2 (6 bases each). Germline V gene data show CDR1 as SGHDN and CDR2 as FVKESK. This CDR3 comprises 16 residues. In DNA form, the CDR3 reads TGTGCCAGCAGCCCTGAATGGGGGGCCTTCACCTACGTGCAGTACGTC. Translation: CASSPEWGAFTYVQYV.

This clonotype was found many times. This chain joins TRBV20-1 and TRBJ2-5; D ambiguous. The CDR3 totals 12 residues. CDR1 is DFQATT and CDR2 is SNEGSKA in the germline V gene (reference sequence). Trimming left V 5 bases short and J 2 bases short, with 9 bases between. CDR3 bases: TGCAGTGCTCTTCGAAATCAAGAGACCCAGTACTTC. Residues: CSALRNQETQYF.

This clonotype was detected only a few times. The chain links TRBV20-1 to TRBJ1-1; 7 bases match TRBD1. After removal of 3 bases from V and 5 bases from J, the junction contained 12 bases not matched to a gene. This CDR3 comprises 15 residues. Germline CDR1 DFQATT, CDR2 SNEGSKA (reference sequence). The CDR3 coding sequence is TGCAGTGCTAGCGGGGTGACAGGGCGGGGTACTGAAGCTTTCTTT. Its translation: CSASGVTGRGTEAFF.

This clonotype showed up many times. The chain joins TRBV7-6 to TRBJ2-1; D is possibly TRBD1 or TRBD2 (5 bases each). Germline V CDR1 and CDR2: SGHVS, FNYEAQ. The CDR3 runs 14 residues. Trimming took off 5 bases at V and 2 bases at J, with 10 bases between the two ends. The CDR3, as DNA: TGTGCCAGCAGCCCTATGGGACCCTACAATGAGCAGTTCTTC. As protein: CASSPMGPYNEQFF.

In this sample, this clonotype turned up a few times. This may arise from a read error, as a much more abundant clone is one base away. The genes are TRBV6-1 and TRBJ1-5; maybe TRBD1 (6 bases). The CDR3 totals 15 residues. The germline V gene has CDR1 MNHNS and CDR2 SASEGT. Between the trimmed V and J ends, which lost 5 bases and 6 bases, there was a span of 17 bases. CDR3 coding DNA: TGTGCCAGCAGTCAAGGTGACAGGTCGCGTCAGCCCCAGCATTTT. As protein: CASSQGDRSRQPQHF.

Many counts were recorded for this clonotype. The junction shows a germline mismatch at one end, possibly a read error. V usage is TRBV12-3 or TRBV12-4 and J usage is TRBJ2-3, with 16 bases matching TRBD2. This CDR3 comprises 17 residues. CDR3 residues: CASSLGLAGGSTDTQYF. The CDR3 coding sequence is TGCGCCAGCAGCTTGGGACTAGCGGGGGGGAGCACAGATACGCAGTATTTT.

Only one count was recorded for this clonotype. The J gene is TRBJ2-1, the V gene TRBV11-2, with 8 bases fitting TRBD1. V shed 0 bases and J 15 bases; nucleotides not matched to a gene: 10. The CDR3 has 14 residues. Per the germline V gene, CDR1 is SGHAT and CDR2 is FQNNGV. In DNA form, the CDR3 reads TGTGCCAGCAGCTTAGATCGTGGACAGGGTAAACCGTTCTTC. It specifies CASSLDRGQGKPFF. Drawing the rest from reference TRBV11-2 and TRBJ2-1, the complete variable domain is EAGVAQSPRYKIIEKRQSVAFWCNPISGHATLYWYQQILGQGPKLLIQFQNNGVVDDSQLPKDRFSAERLKGVDSTLKIQPAKLEDSAVYLCASSLDRGQGKPFFGPGTRLTVL.

This sequence joins TRBV7-3 and TRBJ2-3; 8 nucleotides align to TRBD1. In germline, CDR1 is SGHTA, CDR2 FQGTGA. V dropped 3 bases and J dropped 11; count of bases not matched to a gene: 4. This CDR3 is built from 12 residues. The CDR3: CASSLTGVKQYF. The CDR3 DNA follows: TGTGCCAGCAGCTTGACAGGGGTTAAGCAGTATTTT.

This clonotype was counted many times. The chain joins TRBV4-1 to TRBJ2-1, with D hard to call. CDR3 length: 18 residues. Germline V gives CDR1 MGHRA, CDR2 YSYEKL. V lost 0 bases and J 7 bases, leaving 22 bases between the germline ends. CDR3: CASSQDNSKNTNKNEQFF. The DNA for the CDR3 is TGCGCCAGCAGCCAAGATAATAGCAAAAACACAAATAAAAATGAGCAGTTCTTC.